This is a list of T cell receptor beta chains from one sample in a study of blood T cell repertoires in COVID-19. This table comes from immunoSEQ multiplex PCR, and its TCRdb copy is limited to in-frame clones, with some not included. Of tens of thousands of clones listed, approximately 92% are singletons. The sample was peripheral blood. The receptors stem from a woman between 45 and 65 years old with active COVID-19. The CDR3 runs from the conserved cysteine through the conserved F or W. A D gene is named only where the DNA matches it firmly. The size of a clone is reported for some rows only, either as once, few or many, or as a class for expanded clones.

size: NA
V: TRBV30
length: 14
J: TRBJ2-2
D: NA
DNA: TGTGCCTGGAGTCGTAGCGGACGCACCGGGGAGCTGTTTTTT
CDR3: CAWSRSGRTGELFF

size: NA
V: TRBV18
length: 15
J: TRBJ2-2
D: TRBD1
DNA: TGTGCCAGCAGAGAAGGGGGCGTTAACACCGGGGAGCTGTTTTTT
CDR3: CASREGGVNTGELFF

size: NA
V: TRBV7-9
length: 15
J: TRBJ2-5
D: TRBD2
DNA: TGTGCCAGCGGAGAGGGTAGCGGGAGGGCGGGGACCCAGTACTTC
CDR3: CASGEGSGRAGTQYF

size: NA
V: TRBV11-2
length: 17
J: TRBJ1-2
D: TRBD1
DNA: TGTGCCAGCAGCTTAGGCTTTCGGGACAGCATAAACTATGGCTACACCTTC
CDR3: CASSLGFRDSINYGYTF

size: NA
V: TRBV4-1
length: 17
J: TRBJ2-7
D: TRBD2
DNA: TGCGCCAGCAGCACCCGGACTAGCGGGAGAGGTTCCTACGAGCAGTACTTC
CDR3: CASSTRTSGRGSYEQYF

size: NA
V: TRBV19
length: 16
J: TRBJ1-5
D: TRBD1
DNA: TGTGCCAGTAGTATAGGACAGGGGAACAGCAATCAGCCCCAGCATTTT
CDR3: CASSIGQGNSNQPQHF

size: NA
V: TRBV7-9
length: 14
J: TRBJ1-2
D: NA
DNA: TGTGCCAGCAGCTTAGCGAACCGGGATCTGGGCTACACCTTC
CDR3: CASSLANRDLGYTF

size: NA
V: TRBV30
length: 13
J: TRBJ1-6
D: NA
DNA: TGTGCCTGGAGTCAGGGCTATAATTCACCCCTCCACTTT
CDR3: CAWSQGYNSPLHF

size: NA
V: TRBV28
length: 17
J: TRBJ1-4
D: TRBD1
DNA: TGTGCCAGCAGTGGGGCCCTAGACAGGGGGCTAGGGGAAAAACTGTTTTTT
CDR3: CASSGALDRGLGEKLFF

size: NA
V: TRBV4-1
length: 18
J: TRBJ1-4
D: TRBD1
DNA: TGCGCCAGCAGCCAAGCGGGGGACAGGGACGACCTTAATGAAAAACTGTTTTTT
CDR3: CASSQAGDRDDLNEKLFF

size: NA
V: TRBV27
length: 16
J: TRBJ2-2
D: TRBD2
DNA: TGTGCCAGCAGTTTATGGGCTAGCGGGAGGAGCGGGGAGCTGTTTTTT
CDR3: CASSLWASGRSGELFF

size: NA
V: TRBV11-2
length: 14
J: TRBJ2-7
D: NA
DNA: TGTGCCAGCAGCTTTCGACAGAACTCCTACGAGCAGTACTTC
CDR3: CASSFRQNSYEQYF

size: NA
V: TRBV6-1
length: 17
J: TRBJ1-5
D: TRBD1
DNA: TGTGCCAGCAGTGAAGGAGAGGGACAGGGGGGATCTAGGCCCCAGCATTTT
CDR3: CASSEGEGQGGSRPQHF

size: NA
V: TRBV28
length: 14
J: TRBJ2-7
D: TRBD2
DNA: TGTGCCAGCACCCCCGCGACTAGCATTTACGAGCAGTACTTC
CDR3: CASTPATSIYEQYF

size: NA
V: TRBV10-3
length: 15
J: TRBJ2-5
D: TRBD2
DNA: TGTGCCATCAGTGAGCCTAGCGGGTCCCAAGAGACCCAGTACTTC
CDR3: CAISEPSGSQETQYF

size: NA
V: TRBV27
length: 13
J: TRBJ1-1
D: NA
DNA: TGTGCCAGCAGTTTACGGGAGAACACTGAAGCTTTCTTT
CDR3: CASSLRENTEAFF

size: NA
V: TRBV3-1/TRBV3-2
length: 14
J: TRBJ2-7
D: NA
DNA: TGTGCCAGCAGCCAAGATTCGGGGGTGATCGAGCAGTACTTC
CDR3: CASSQDSGVIEQYF

size: NA
V: TRBV19
length: 16
J: TRBJ2-7
D: NA
DNA: TGTGCCAGTAGACGGGCTTGGGGAGAGAGGTCCTACGAGCAGTACTTC
CDR3: CASRRAWGERSYEQYF

size: NA
V: TRBV9
length: 16
J: TRBJ2-7
D: NA
DNA: TGTGCCAGCAGCGTAGGGAGTAGCGGTTACTCCTACGAGCAGTACTTC
CDR3: CASSVGSSGYSYEQYF

size: NA
V: TRBV7-3
length: 17
J: TRBJ2-1
D: TRBD2
DNA: TGTGCCAGCAGCCAGCCGTATAGCGGGAGGGCGGGGAATGAGCAGTTCTTC
CDR3: CASSQPYSGRAGNEQFF

size: NA
V: TRBV19
length: 17
J: TRBJ2-7
D: NA
DNA: TGTGCCAGTAGCCTCGAATTCGACACCACTGTCTCCTACGAGCAGTACTTC
CDR3: CASSLEFDTTVSYEQYF

size: NA
V: TRBV19
length: 14
J: TRBJ2-7
D: NA
DNA: TGTGCCAGTTCGAAGGCTAGCCGTACCTACGAGCAGTACTTC
CDR3: CASSKASRTYEQYF

size: NA
V: TRBV3-1/TRBV3-2
length: 14
J: TRBJ2-2
D: NA
DNA: TGTGCCAGCAGCTGGACTTCGAACACCGGGGAGCTGTTTTTT
CDR3: CASSWTSNTGELFF

size: NA
V: TRBV5-1
length: 17
J: TRBJ2-1
D: TRBD2
DNA: TGCGCCAGCAGCTTACAAACTTTTGGACTAGCGGGCCCTGAGCAGTTCTTC
CDR3: CASSLQTFGLAGPEQFF

size: NA
V: TRBV7-9
length: 11
J: TRBJ2-1
D: NA
DNA: TGTGCCAGCAAAACGAGGAATGAGCAGTTCTTC
CDR3: CASKTRNEQFF

size: NA
V: TRBV10-2
length: 16
J: TRBJ2-3
D: TRBD2
DNA: TGCGCCAGCAGTTCGTGGCGGGAGACGAGCACAGATACGCAGTATTTT
CDR3: CASSSWRETSTDTQYF

size: NA
V: TRBV28
length: 12
J: TRBJ1-5
D: NA
DNA: TGTGCCAGCAGTCCCCCGAATCAGCCCCAGCATTTT
CDR3: CASSPPNQPQHF

size: once
V: TRBV3-1/TRBV3-2
length: 14
J: TRBJ1-2
D: TRBD1
DNA: TGTGCCAGCAGCCAAGGACAGGGGTGGCGTGGCTACACCTTC
CDR3: CASSQGQGWRGYTF

size: few
V: TRBV28
length: 17
J: TRBJ2-1
D: TRBD2
DNA: TGTGCCAGCAGTTTTCGCTTACTAGCGGGAGCTGGCAATGAGCAGTTCTTC
CDR3: CASSFRLLAGAGNEQFF

size: NA
V: TRBV5-1
length: 14
J: TRBJ2-7
D: NA
DNA: TGCGCCAGCAGCCCGACCGGGAGCTCGCTCGAGCAGTACTTC
CDR3: CASSPTGSSLEQYF

size: NA
V: TRBV7-3
length: 16
J: TRBJ2-1
D: TRBD2
DNA: TGTGCCAGCAGCGTGTCGGGACTAGCGACCTACAATGAGCAGTTCTTC
CDR3: CASSVSGLATYNEQFF

size: NA
V: TRBV5-5
length: 17
J: TRBJ2-1
D: TRBD2
DNA: TGTGCCAGCAGCCCGGGACTAGCGGGACTGGGTTACAATGAGCAGTTCTTC
CDR3: CASSPGLAGLGYNEQFF

size: once
V: TRBV2
length: 14
J: TRBJ2-3
D: NA
DNA: TGTGCCAGCAGTGAAGTTGCTAGCTGGGATACGCAGTATTTT
CDR3: CASSEVASWDTQYF

size: NA
V: TRBV24-1
length: 12
J: TRBJ2-7
D: NA
DNA: TGTGCCACCAGTGAGGGAGACTACGAGCAGTACTTC
CDR3: CATSEGDYEQYF

size: NA
V: TRBV7-8
length: 15
J: TRBJ1-4
D: NA
DNA: TGTGCCAGCAGCTTAGCAGGGGTTGGTAATGAAAAACTGTTTTTT
CDR3: CASSLAGVGNEKLFF

size: few
V: TRBV19
length: 14
J: TRBJ1-1
D: NA
DNA: TGTGCCAGTAGTAGAAAAGGGGGTTCCGGAGAAGCTTTCTTT
CDR3: CASSRKGGSGEAFF

size: NA
V: TRBV2
length: 15
J: TRBJ2-2
D: TRBD1
DNA: TGTGCCAGCAGTGATGAACAGGGGGGCACCGGGGAGCTGTTTTTT
CDR3: CASSDEQGGTGELFF

size: NA
V: TRBV5-1
length: 15
J: TRBJ1-4
D: NA
DNA: TGCGCCAGCAGCACGACAGACCCAACTAATGAAAAACTGTTTTTT
CDR3: CASSTTDPTNEKLFF

size: NA
V: TRBV5-1
length: 16
J: TRBJ2-2
D: NA
DNA: TGCGCCAGCAGCTTTAGGGGCGGGACGGACACCGGGGAGCTGTTTTTT
CDR3: CASSFRGGTDTGELFF

size: NA
V: TRBV18
length: 15
J: TRBJ1-1
D: TRBD1
DNA: TGTGCCAGCTCACACGGGACAGGGGGAAGCACTGAAGCTTTCTTT
CDR3: CASSHGTGGSTEAFF

size: NA
V: TRBV3-1/TRBV3-2
length: 12
J: TRBJ2-7
D: NA
DNA: TGTGCCAGCAGCCAAGGTTCCGGGAAGAGTAACTTC
CDR3: CASSQGSGKSNF

size: NA
V: TRBV7-9
length: 12
J: TRBJ1-1
D: NA
DNA: TGTGCCAGCAGCTACTCAGGGGTGGACGCTTTCTTT
CDR3: CASSYSGVDAFF

size: NA
V: TRBV9
length: 15
J: TRBJ2-7
D: NA
DNA: TGTGCCAGCAGCGTAGAGGGGGGGAGCACCTACGAGCAGTACTTC
CDR3: CASSVEGGSTYEQYF

size: NA
V: TRBV5-5
length: 13
J: TRBJ2-1
D: NA
DNA: TGTGCCAGCAGCTTGGTCGGTGACAATGAGCAGTTCTTC
CDR3: CASSLVGDNEQFF

size: NA
V: TRBV7-2
length: 17
J: TRBJ1-4
D: NA
DNA: TGTGCCAGCAGCTTAGGGCAGGGGAAGGAGGCTAGAGAAAAACTGTTTTTT
CDR3: CASSLGQGKEAREKLFF

size: NA
V: TRBV18
length: 17
J: TRBJ2-3
D: TRBD1
DNA: TGTGCCAGCTCGTTCGACAGGGGAACCCTCGGCACAGATACGCAGTATTTT
CDR3: CASSFDRGTLGTDTQYF

size: NA
V: TRBV12-3/TRBV12-4
length: 13
J: TRBJ1-6
D: NA
DNA: TGTGCCAGCAGTTTACAGGGTAATTCACCCCTCCACTTT
CDR3: CASSLQGNSPLHF

size: NA
V: TRBV19
length: 14
J: TRBJ2-1
D: NA
DNA: TGTGCCAGTAGCGATGGGGCCCCCAGCGATGAGCAGTTCTTC
CDR3: CASSDGAPSDEQFF

size: NA
V: TRBV19
length: 18
J: TRBJ2-3
D: TRBD2
DNA: TGTGCCAGTAGTATAAGTTTGGGGACTAGCGGATTCACAGATACGCAGTATTTT
CDR3: CASSISLGTSGFTDTQYF

size: few
V: TRBV19
length: 13
J: TRBJ1-1
D: NA
DNA: TGTGCCAGTAGTATCGGACAGTACACTGAAGCTTTCTTT
CDR3: CASSIGQYTEAFF

size: NA
V: TRBV27
length: 18
J: TRBJ1-6
D: NA
DNA: TGTGCCAGCAGTTCCAGTAACGGGAGGGTCGCCTATAATTCACCCCTCCACTTT
CDR3: CASSSSNGRVAYNSPLHF

size: NA
V: TRBV5-1
length: 15
J: TRBJ2-7
D: TRBD1
DNA: TGCGCCAGCAGCTCCCTGACAGGGAACCCCTACGAGCAGTACTTC
CDR3: CASSSLTGNPYEQYF

size: NA
V: TRBV15
length: 17
J: TRBJ2-3
D: TRBD2
DNA: TGTGCCACCAGCAGAGGAGTTAAGGCGGGAGTGTCGGATACGCAGTATTTT
CDR3: CATSRGVKAGVSDTQYF